One and the same sample provided the 10 T cell receptor beta chains below, sequenced in a study of blood T cell repertoires in COVID-19 (dated by TCRdb to the early 2020s). Library creation used the immunoSEQ multiplex PCR assay. Sourced from immuneACCESS, this table was stored by TCRdb with only in-frame sequences that have V and J called. A share of the clones is absent; for the studies checked, an unresolved V gene accounts for under half, and the remainder has no known explanation. The sample records about 160,000 clones, about 80% of which are singletons. Around 19% of the sample is taken by the ten largest. Source material: peripheral blood. The receptors shown here come from a woman aged 80 or over with acute or convalescent COVID-19.

This clone has just a few counts. The chain employs TRBV19 and TRBJ2-6, with 10 positions matching TRBD2. Germline lookup yields CDR1 LNHDA and CDR2 SQIVND (reference sequence). V lost 9 bases and J lost 2; bases outside the gene matches: 7. The CDR3 runs 16 residues. Here the CDR3 DNA reads TGTGCCAGCGGGAGCGGGAGGGCAACTGGGGCCAACGTCCTGACTTTC. Translated, it gives CASGSGRATGANVLTF.

This chain uses TRBV5-1 with TRBJ1-3; possibly TRBD1 for D (5 bases). CDR1 is SGHRS, CDR2 YFSETQ, per germline. V lost 2 bases, J lost 0 bases, and 9 bases lay in between. CDR3 length: 15 amino acids. The CDR3 protein is CASSLGASSGNTIYF. As DNA, the CDR3 is TGCGCCAGCAGCTTAGGGGCAAGCTCTGGAAACACCATATATTTT.

The chain recombines TRBV20-1 with TRBJ2-7; TRBD2 matches 10 bases. Germline CDR1 and CDR2: DFQATT and SNEGSKA (reference sequence). This CDR3 has 14 residues. Unmatched junction bases numbered 9, after V lost 3 bases and J lost 7 bases. CDR3 protein: CSASTASGSGEQYF. The CDR3 region has the DNA TGCAGTGCTAGTACGGCTAGCGGGAGTGGGGAGCAGTACTTC.

V gene TRBV5-4 combines with J gene TRBJ1-2; the D is unclear. Germline V gene data show CDR1 as SGHNT and CDR2 as YYREEE (reference sequence). V shed 5 bases and J shed 0 bases, with 11 bases lying between them. The CDR3 has 14 residues. Here the CDR3 reads CASSKERTNYGYTF. CDR3 bases: TGTGCCAGCAGTAAGGAGAGAACTAACTATGGCTACACCTTC.

The chain uses TRBV10-3 and TRBJ1-5; D not certain. V lost 0 bases and J 2 bases, leaving 5 bases between the germline ends. The length of the CDR3 is 14 residues. Germline CDR1 and CDR2: ENHRY and SYGVKD. CDR3 loop: CAISESPGNQPQHF. CDR3 coding DNA: TGTGCCATCAGTGAGTCCCCAGGCAATCAGCCCCAGCATTTT.

The chain has TRBV7-2 and TRBJ1-2; D is ambiguous. Germline V CDR1 and CDR2: SGHTA, FQGNSA. This CDR3 region has 14 residues. Between the trimmed V and J ends, which lost 2 bases and 2 bases, there was a span of 9 bases. The CDR3 here is CASSLQVANYGYTF. Written as DNA, the CDR3 is TGTGCCAGCAGCTTACAGGTGGCAAACTATGGCTACACCTTC.

The chain carries TRBV18 and TRBJ2-2; the D is unclear. Per the germline V gene, CDR1 is KGHSH and CDR2 is LQKENI. Trimming removed 0 bases from V and 6 bases from J, with 5 bases in between. This CDR3 comprises 13 residues. The CDR3 nucleotides are TGTGCCAGCTCACCACCGGGCCCCGGGGAGCTGTTTTTT. This encodes CASSPPGPGELFF.

This clone has only one observation. The chain links TRBV3-1 (or the pseudogene TRBV3-2) to TRBJ1-5; possible D gene TRBD1, 5 bases. Trimming removed 6 bases from V and 5 bases from J, with 14 bases in between. The CDR3 runs to 14 residues. Looked up from germline, CDR1 is LGHDT and CDR2 is YNNKEL (reference sequence). The CDR3 coding sequence is TGTGCCAGCAGATCAACAAAGGGGTATCAGCCCCAGCATTTT. Amino acids: CASRSTKGYQPQHF.

This clone has just a few counts. The V and J genes are TRBV2 and TRBJ2-7, with D unclear. Germline V CDR1 and CDR2: SNHLY, FYNNEI. The CDR3 totals 12 residues. Trimming stripped 6 bases from V and 6 bases from J, with 12 bases between. The CDR3 DNA reads TGTGCCAGCAGCAGACTCTTAGGCGAGCAGTACTTC. It yields the protein CASSRLLGEQYF.

V and J are TRBV2 and TRBJ1-2; 10 bases agree with TRBD1. V shed 6 bases and J 6 bases; nucleotides not matched to a gene: 10. The germline V gene has CDR1 SNHLY and CDR2 FYNNEI. CDR3 length: 15 residues. The CDR3 nucleotides read TGTGCCAGCAGAGCCGACAGGGGGCTTGAGGATGGCTACACCTTC. It specifies CASRADRGLEDGYTF.